This entry features one TCR beta chain sequence. This sample is part of a study of control samples from healthy donors and cancer patients. This table comes from immunoSEQ multiplex PCR, and its TCRdb copy is limited to in-frame clones, with some not included. The sample consists of around 170,000 clones, around 90% of them appearing once. The source of this sequence is a woman between 45 and 60 years old in good health. Sequencing was done on a sample of blood.

CDR3 bases: TGTGCCAGCAGCTCCACCACGGGAGATACGCAGTATTTT. Amino acids: CASSSTTGDTQYF. This rearrangement joins TRBV7-8 to TRBJ2-3, with no clear D. CDR3 length equals 13 residues. V gave up 4 bases and J gave up 5 bases, with 10 bases separating them. The germline gives CDR1 SGHVS, CDR2 FQNEAQ.